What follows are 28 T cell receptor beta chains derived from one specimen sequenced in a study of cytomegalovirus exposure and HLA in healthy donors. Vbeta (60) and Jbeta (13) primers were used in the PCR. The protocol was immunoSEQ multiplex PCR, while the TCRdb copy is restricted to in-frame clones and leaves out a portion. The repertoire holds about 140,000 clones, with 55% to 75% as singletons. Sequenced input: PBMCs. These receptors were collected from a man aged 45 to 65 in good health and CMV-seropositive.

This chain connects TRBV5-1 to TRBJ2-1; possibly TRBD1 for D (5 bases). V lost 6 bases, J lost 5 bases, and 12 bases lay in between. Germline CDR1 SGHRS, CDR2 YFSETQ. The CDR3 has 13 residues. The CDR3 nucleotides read TGCGCCAGCACCCTCAGGGTAGACAATGAGCAGTTCTTC. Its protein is CASTLRVDNEQFF.

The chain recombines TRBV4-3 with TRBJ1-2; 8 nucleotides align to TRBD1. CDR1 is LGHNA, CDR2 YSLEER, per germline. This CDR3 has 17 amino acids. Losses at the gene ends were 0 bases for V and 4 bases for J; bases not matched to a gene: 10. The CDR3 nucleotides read TGCGCCAGCAGCCAAGATCTAGGACAGGGCCTTACCTATGGCTACACCTTC. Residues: CASSQDLGQGLTYGYTF.

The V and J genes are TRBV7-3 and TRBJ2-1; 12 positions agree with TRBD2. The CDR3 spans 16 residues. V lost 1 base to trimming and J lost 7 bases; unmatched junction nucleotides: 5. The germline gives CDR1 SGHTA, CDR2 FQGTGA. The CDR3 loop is CASSLILAGGRNEQFF. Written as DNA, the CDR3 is TGTGCCAGCAGCTTAATCCTAGCGGGAGGGAGGAATGAGCAGTTCTTC.

Written as DNA, the CDR3 is TGTGCCAGCAGCTACGGGACTAGCGGGAGTAGAGATACGCAGTATTTT. Translation gives CASSYGTSGSRDTQYF. This chain joins TRBV13 and TRBJ2-3; TRBD2 agrees at 14 bases. The CDR3 consists of 16 residues. V gave up 4 bases and J gave up 5 bases; unmatched junction bases: 5. Germline V gene data show CDR1 as PRHDT and CDR2 as FYEKMQ (reference sequence). Looking up the rest from reference TRBV13 and TRBJ2-3 gives the full variable domain: AAGVIQSPRHLIKEKRETATLKCYPIPRHDTVYWYQQGPGQDPQFLISFYEKMQSDKGSIPDRFSAQQFSDYHSELNMSSLELGDSALYFCASSYGTSGSRDTQYFGPGTRLTVL.

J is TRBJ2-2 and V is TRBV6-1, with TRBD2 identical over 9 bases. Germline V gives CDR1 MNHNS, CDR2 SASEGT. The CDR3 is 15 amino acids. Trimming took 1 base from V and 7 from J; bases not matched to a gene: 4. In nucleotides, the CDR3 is TGTGCCAGCAGTGAAGGGAGCGGGGGGAGCGGGGAGCTGTTTTTT. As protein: CASSEGSGGSGELFF.

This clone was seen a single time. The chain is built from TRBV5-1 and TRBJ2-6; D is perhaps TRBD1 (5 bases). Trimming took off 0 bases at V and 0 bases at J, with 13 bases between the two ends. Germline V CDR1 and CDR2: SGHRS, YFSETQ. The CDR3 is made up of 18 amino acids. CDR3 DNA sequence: TGCGCCAGCAGCTTGGGTTTAGGGGCGTTCTCTGGGGCCAACGTCCTGACTTTC. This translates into CASSLGLGAFSGANVLTF.

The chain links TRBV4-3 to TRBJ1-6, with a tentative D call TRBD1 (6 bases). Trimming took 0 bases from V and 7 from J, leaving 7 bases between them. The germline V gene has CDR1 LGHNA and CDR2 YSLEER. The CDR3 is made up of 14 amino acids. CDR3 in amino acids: CASSQDTGNSPLHF. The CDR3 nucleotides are TGCGCCAGCAGCCAAGATACAGGGAATTCACCCCTCCACTTT.

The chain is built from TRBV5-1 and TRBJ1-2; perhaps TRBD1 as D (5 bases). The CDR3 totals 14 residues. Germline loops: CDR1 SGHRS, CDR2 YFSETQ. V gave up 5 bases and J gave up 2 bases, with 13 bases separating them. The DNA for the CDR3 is TGCGCCAGCAGTGACAGTCCTGGGAACTATGGCTACACCTTC. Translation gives CASSDSPGNYGYTF.

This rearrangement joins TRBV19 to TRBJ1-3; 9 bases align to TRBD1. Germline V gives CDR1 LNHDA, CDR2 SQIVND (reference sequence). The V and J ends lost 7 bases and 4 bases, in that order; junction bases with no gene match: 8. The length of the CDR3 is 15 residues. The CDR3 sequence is CASKSGTGRGNTIYF. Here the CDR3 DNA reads TGTGCCAGTAAATCCGGGACAGGGAGGGGAAACACCATATATTTT.

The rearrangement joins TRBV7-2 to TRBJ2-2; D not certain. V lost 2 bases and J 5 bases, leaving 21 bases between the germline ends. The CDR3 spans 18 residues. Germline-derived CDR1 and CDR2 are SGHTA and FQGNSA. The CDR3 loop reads CASSLWSTARLRTGELFF. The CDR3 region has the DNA TGTGCCAGCAGCTTATGGTCCACTGCTAGGTTGAGGACCGGGGAGCTGTTTTTT.

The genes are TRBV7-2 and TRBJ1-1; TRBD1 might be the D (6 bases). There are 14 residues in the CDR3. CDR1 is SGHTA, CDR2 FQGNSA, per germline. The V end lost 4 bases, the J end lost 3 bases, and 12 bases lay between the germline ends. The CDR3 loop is CASSSPDRYTEAFF. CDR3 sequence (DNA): TGTGCCAGCAGCTCTCCCGACAGGTACACTGAAGCTTTCTTT.

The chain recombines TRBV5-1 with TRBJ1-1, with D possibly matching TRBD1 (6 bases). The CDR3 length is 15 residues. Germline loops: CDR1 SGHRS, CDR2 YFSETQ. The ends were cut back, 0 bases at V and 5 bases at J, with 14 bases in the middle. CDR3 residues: CASSLGGGRGTEAFF. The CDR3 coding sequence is TGCGCCAGCAGCTTGGGAGGGGGAAGAGGGACTGAAGCTTTCTTT.

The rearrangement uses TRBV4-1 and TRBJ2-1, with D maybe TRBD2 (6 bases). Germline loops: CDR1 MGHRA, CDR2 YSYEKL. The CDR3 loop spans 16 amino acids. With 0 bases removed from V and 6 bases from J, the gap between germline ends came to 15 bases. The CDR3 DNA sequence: TGCGCCAGCAGCCAAGAATATGGCGGGGCCTCCAATGAGCAGTTCTTC. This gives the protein CASSQEYGGASNEQFF.

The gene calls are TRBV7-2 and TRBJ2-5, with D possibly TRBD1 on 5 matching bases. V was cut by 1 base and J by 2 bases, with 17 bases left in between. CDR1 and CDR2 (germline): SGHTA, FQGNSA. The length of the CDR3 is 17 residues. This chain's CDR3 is CASSLVGVQGPQETQYF. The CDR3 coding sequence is TGTGCCAGCAGCTTAGTAGGTGTTCAGGGCCCGCAAGAGACCCAGTACTTC.

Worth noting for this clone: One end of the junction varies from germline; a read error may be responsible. In DNA form, the CDR3 reads TGTTCCAGCAGCTTAGACGGCTTAGGGGCGCACTTC. Translating it yields CSSSLDGLGAHF. The chain has TRBV7-9 and TRBJ2-7; D is perhaps TRBD1 (5 bases). The CDR3 consists of 12 residues. Germline V gene sequence: CDR1 SEHNR, CDR2 FQNEAQ (reference sequence).

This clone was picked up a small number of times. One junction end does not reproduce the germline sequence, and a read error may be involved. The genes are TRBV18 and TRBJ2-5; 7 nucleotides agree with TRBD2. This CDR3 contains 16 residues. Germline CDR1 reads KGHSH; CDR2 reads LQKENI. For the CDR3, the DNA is TGTGCCAGCTCCCCACAGGCTAGCGGCCTCCAAGAGACCCAGTACTTC. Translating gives CASSPQASGLQETQYF.

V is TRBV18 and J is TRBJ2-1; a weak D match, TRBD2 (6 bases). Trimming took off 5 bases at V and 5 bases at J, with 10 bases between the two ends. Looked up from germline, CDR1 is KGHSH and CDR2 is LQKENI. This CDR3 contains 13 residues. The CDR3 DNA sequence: TGTGCCAGCTCAGCCGGGAGAAACAATGAGCAGTTCTTC. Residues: CASSAGRNNEQFF.

CDR3 sequence reads: CASSLWDRGYGYTF. The CDR3, as DNA: TGTGCCAGCAGCTTATGGGACAGGGGGTATGGCTACACCTTC. The chain has TRBV5-4 and TRBJ1-2, with 11 bases matching TRBD1. The CDR3 is made up of 14 amino acids. V lost 2 bases to trimming and J lost 5 bases; unmatched junction nucleotides: 2. Germline CDR1 reads SGHNT; CDR2 reads YYREEE (reference sequence).

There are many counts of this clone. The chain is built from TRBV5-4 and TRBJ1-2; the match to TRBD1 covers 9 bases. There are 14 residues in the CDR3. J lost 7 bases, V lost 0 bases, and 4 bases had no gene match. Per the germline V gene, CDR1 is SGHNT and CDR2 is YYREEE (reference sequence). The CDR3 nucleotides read TGTGCCAGCAGCTTGGACAGGGGGCAGTCTGGCTACACCTTC. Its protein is CASSLDRGQSGYTF.

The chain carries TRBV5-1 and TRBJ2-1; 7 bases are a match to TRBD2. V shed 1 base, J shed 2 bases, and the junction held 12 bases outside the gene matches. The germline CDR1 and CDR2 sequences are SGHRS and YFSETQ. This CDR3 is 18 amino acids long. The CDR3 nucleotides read TGCGCCAGCAGCTTGTCGAGGGCGGGGGAGCGGGCCTACAATGAGCAGTTCTTC. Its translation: CASSLSRAGERAYNEQFF.

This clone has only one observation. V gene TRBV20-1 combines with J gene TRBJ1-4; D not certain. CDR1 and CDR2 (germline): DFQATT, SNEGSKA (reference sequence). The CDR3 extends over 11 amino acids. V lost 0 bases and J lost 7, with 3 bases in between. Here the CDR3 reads CSARDVEKLFF. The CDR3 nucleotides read TGCAGTGCTAGAGACGTTGAAAAACTGTTTTTT.

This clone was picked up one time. CDR3 protein: CASSYSGRAYQETQYF. The CDR3 DNA reads TGTGCCAGCAGTTACAGCGGGAGGGCCTACCAAGAGACCCAGTACTTC. The rearrangement links TRBV6-5 to TRBJ2-5; 10 nucleotides line up with TRBD2. CDR1 MNHEY and CDR2 SVGAGI come from the germline V gene. The CDR3 spans 16 residues. V shed 2 bases, J shed 0 bases, and the junction held 3 bases outside the gene matches.

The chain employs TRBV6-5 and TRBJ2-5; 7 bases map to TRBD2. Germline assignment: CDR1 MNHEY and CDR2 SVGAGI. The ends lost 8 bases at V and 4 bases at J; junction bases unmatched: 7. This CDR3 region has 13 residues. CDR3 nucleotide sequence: TGTGCCAGCTGCCGGGGAGGGAGAGAGACCCAGTACTTC. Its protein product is CASCRGGRETQYF.

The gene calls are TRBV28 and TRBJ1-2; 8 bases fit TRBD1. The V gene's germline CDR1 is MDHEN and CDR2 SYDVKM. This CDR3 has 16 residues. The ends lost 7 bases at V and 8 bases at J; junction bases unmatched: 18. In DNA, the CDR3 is TGTGCCAGCACAATCGGACAGGGCCGAAACTGGGGGGGCTACACCTTC. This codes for CASTIGQGRNWGGYTF.

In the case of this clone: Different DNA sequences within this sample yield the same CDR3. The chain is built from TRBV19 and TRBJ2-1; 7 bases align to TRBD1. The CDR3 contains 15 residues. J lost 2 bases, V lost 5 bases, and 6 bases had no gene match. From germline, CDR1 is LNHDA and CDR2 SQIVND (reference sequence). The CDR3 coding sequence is TGTGCCAGTAGTTACCGGGACAGCACCTACAATGAGCAGTTCTTC. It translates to CASSYRDSTYNEQFF.

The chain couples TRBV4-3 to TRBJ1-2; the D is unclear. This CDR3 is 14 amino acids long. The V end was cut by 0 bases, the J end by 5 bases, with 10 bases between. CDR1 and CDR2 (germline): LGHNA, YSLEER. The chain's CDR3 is CASSQDYAAYGYTF. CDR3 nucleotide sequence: TGCGCCAGCAGCCAAGATTACGCGGCTTATGGCTACACCTTC.

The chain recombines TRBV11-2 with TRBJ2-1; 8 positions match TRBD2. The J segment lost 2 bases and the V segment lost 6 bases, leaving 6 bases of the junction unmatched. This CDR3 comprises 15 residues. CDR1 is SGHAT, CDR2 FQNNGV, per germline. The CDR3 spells CASRATRGAYNEQFF. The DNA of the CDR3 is TGTGCCAGCAGGGCCACGCGGGGGGCCTACAATGAGCAGTTCTTC. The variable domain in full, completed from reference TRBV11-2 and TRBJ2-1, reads EAGVAQSPRYKIIEKRQSVAFWCNPISGHATLYWYQQILGQGPKLLIQFQNNGVVDDSQLPKDRFSAERLKGVDSTLKIQPAKLEDSAVYLCASRATRGAYNEQFFGPGTRLTVL.

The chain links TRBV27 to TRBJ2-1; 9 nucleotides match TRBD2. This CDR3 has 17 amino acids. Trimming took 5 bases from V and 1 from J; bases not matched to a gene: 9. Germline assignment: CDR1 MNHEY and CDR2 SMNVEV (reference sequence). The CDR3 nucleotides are TGTGCCAGCAGTCCAGGACGACTAGCGGCATCCTACAATGAGCAGTTCTTC. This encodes CASSPGRLAASYNEQFF.